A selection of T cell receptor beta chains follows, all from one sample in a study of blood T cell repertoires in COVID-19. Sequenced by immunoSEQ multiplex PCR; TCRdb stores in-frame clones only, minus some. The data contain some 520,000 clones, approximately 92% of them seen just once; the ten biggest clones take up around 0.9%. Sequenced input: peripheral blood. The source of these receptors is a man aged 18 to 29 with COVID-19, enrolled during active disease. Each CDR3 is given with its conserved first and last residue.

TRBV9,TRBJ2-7,CASSVRTRPYEQYF
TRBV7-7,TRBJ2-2,CASSLDGDTGELFF
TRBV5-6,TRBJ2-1,CASSRESGRAEQFF
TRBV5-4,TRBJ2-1,CASSPGGAGGGLEQFF
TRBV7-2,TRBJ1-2,CASSLDGLNYGYTF
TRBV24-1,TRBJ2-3,CATSDSRGSRGRTDTQYF
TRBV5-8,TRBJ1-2,CASNYYTGGADGYTF
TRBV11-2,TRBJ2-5,CASSRTSGPQETQYF
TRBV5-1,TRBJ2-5,CASSLLSQETQYF
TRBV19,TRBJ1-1,CASTRDRTRTEAFF
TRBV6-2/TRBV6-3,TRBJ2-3,CASSRRRTSSTDTQYF
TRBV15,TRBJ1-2,CATSRGTVGSYGYTF
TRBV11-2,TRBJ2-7,CASSFAQGKAYEQYF
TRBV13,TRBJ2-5,CASSQGLAGVGGTQYF
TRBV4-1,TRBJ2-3,CASSQGRGPSGSTDTQYF
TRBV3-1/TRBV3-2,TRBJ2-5,CASSQRSTQETQYF
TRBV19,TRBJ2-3,CASSPWSGATQEVHRDTQYF
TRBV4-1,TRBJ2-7,CASSQVGAGRAPSIHEQYF
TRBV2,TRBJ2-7,CASRRDRASYEQYF
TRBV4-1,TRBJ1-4,CASSQEDRVGEKLFF
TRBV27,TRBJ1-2,CATSAGRDYGYTF
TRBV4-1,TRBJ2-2,CASSQGQGAIAGELFF
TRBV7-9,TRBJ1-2,CASSRQGNYGYTF
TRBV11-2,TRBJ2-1,CASSLLLAGGYDEQFF
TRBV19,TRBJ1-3,CASSPRDRGGHGNTIYF
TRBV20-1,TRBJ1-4,CSPGEGGKLFF
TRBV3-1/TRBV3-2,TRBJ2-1,CASSKRGLGLAVSSYNEQFF
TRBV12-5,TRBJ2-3,CASGLSPTGITDTQYF
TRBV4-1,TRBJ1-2,CASSHAGTGSDDLYGYTF
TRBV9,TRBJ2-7,CASSVGSGGYEQYF
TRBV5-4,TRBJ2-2,CASSSATTGYVAGELFF
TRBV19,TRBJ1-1,CASLNRDRGYTEAFF
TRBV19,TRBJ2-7,CASSVGGGYEQYF
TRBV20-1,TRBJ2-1,CSASLNAGLDNEQFF
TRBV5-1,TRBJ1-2,CASSFGDTDFGYTF
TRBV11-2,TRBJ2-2,CASSLALNTGELFF
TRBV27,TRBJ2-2,CASSPWDRGTGELFF
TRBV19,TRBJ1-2,CASSIGSGGMRYGYTF
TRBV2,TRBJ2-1,CASSEGGLAYNEQFF
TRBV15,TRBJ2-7,CATSRGDSSYEQYF
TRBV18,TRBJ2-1,CASSRVGQSFNPINEQFF
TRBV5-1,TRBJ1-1,CASSPDSHTEAFF
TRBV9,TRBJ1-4,CASSQGAGGEKLFF
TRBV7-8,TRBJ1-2,CASSLVTGGGDYGYTF
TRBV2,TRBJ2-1,CASSDLAGGPYEQFF
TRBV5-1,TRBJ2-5,CASSLEGGAETQYF
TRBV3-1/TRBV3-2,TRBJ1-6,CASSQGLRLAARASPLHF
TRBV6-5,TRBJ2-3,CAVRDWGDTQYF